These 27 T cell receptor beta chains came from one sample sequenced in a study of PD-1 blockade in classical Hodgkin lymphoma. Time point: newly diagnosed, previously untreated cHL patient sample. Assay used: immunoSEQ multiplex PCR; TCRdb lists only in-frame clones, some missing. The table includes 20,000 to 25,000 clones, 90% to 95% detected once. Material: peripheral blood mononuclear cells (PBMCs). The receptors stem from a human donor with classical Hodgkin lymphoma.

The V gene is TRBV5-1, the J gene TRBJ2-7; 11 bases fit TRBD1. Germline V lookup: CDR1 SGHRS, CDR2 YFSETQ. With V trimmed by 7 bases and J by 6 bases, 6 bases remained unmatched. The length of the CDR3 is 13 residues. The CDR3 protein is CASAGTGGSEQYF. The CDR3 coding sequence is TGCGCCAGCGCCGGGACAGGGGGTAGCGAGCAGTACTTC.

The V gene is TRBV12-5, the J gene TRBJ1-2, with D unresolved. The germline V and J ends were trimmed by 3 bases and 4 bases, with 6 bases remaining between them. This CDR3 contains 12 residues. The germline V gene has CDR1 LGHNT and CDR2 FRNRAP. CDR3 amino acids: CASGFGIYGYTF. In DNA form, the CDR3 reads TGTGCTAGTGGTTTTGGTATCTATGGCTACACCTTC. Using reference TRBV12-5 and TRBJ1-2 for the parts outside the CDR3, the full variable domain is DARVTQTPRHKVTEMGQEVTMRCQPILGHNTVFWYRQTMMQGLELLAYFRNRAPLDDSGMPKDRFSAEMPDATLATLKIQPSEPRDSAVYFCASGFGIYGYTFGSGTRLTVV.

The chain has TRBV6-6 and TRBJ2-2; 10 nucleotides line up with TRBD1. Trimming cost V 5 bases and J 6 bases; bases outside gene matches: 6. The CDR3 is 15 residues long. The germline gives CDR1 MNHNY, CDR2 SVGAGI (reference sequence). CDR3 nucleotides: TGTGCCAGCAGTACCGGGACAGGGGCCGCCGGGGAGCTGTTTTTT. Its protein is CASSTGTGAAGELFF.

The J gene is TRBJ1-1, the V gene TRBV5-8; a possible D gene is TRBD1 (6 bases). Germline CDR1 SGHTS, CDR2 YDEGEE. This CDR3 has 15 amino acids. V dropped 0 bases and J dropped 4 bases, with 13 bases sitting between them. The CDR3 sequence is CASSLELRGGTEAFF. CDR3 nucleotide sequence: TGTGCCAGCAGCTTGGAACTCAGGGGTGGCACTGAAGCTTTCTTT.

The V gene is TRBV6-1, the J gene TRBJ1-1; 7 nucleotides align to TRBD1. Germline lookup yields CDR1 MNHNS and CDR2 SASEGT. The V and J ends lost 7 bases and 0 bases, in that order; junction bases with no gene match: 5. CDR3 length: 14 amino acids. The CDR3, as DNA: TGTGCCAGCACCGTCGGGACAGTGAACACTGAAGCTTTCTTT. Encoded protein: CASTVGTVNTEAFF.

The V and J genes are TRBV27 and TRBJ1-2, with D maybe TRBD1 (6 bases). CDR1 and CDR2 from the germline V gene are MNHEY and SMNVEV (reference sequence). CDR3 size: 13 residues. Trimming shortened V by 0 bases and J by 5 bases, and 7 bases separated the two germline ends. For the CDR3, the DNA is TGTGCCAGCAGTTTATCGAGGGGGTATGGCTACACCTTC. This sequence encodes CASSLSRGYGYTF.

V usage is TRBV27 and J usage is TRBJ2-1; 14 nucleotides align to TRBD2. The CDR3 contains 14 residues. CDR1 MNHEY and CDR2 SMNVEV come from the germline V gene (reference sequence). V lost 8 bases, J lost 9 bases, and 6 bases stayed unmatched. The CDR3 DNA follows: TGTGCCAGCTCGCGACTAGCGGGAGGGTCTGAGCAGTTCTTC. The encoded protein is CASSRLAGGSEQFF.

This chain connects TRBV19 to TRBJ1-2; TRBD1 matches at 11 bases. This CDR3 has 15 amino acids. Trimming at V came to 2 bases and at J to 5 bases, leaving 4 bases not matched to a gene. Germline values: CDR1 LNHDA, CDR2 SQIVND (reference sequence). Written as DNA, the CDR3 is TGTGCCAGTAGTATACCCGGGACAGGGGGTTATGGCTACACCTTC. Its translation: CASSIPGTGGYGYTF.

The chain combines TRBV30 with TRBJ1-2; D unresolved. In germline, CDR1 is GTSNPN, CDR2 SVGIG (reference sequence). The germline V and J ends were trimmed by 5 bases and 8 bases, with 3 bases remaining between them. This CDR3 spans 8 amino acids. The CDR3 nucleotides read TGTGCCTGGGAAGGCTACACCTTC. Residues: CAWEGYTF.

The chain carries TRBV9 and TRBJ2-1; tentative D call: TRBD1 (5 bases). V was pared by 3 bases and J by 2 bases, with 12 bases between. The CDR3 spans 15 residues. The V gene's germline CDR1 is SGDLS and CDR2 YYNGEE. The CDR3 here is CASSARGRTYNEQFF. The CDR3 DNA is TGTGCCAGCAGCGCAAGGGGCCGCACCTACAATGAGCAGTTCTTC.

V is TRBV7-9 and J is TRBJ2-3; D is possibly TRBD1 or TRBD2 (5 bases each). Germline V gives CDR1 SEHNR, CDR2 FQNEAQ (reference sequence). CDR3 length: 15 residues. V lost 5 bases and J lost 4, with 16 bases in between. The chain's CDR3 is CASSHGRGRADTQYF. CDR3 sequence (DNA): TGTGCCAGCAGCCACGGCCGGGGCAGGGCAGATACGCAGTATTTT.

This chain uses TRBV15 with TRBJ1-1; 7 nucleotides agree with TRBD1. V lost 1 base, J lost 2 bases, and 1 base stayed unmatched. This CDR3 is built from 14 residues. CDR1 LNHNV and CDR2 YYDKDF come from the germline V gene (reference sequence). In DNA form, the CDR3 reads TGTGCCACCAGCAGAGGGACAGGCAACACTGAAGCTTTCTTT. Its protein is CATSRGTGNTEAFF.

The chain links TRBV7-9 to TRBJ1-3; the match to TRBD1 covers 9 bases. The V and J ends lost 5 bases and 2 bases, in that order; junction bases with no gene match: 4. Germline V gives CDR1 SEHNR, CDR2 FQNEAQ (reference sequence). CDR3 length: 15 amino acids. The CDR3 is CASSPGTGPGNTIYF. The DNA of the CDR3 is TGTGCCAGCAGCCCGGGGACAGGGCCTGGAAACACCATATATTTT.

The CDR3 region is CASSLGGADNEQFF. CDR3 coding DNA: TGTGCCAGCAGCTTGGGCGGGGCCGACAATGAGCAGTTCTTC. V and J are TRBV7-7 and TRBJ2-1, with D perhaps TRBD2 (6 bases). The CDR3 totals 14 residues. Trimming took off 3 bases at V and 5 bases at J, with 11 bases between the two ends. Germline-derived CDR1 and CDR2 are SSHAT and FNYEAQ (reference sequence).

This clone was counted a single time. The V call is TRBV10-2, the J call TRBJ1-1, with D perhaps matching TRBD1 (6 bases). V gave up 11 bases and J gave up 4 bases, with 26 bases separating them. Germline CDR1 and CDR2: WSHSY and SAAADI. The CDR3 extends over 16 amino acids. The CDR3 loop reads CASAMTGTMKGTEAFF. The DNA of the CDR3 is TGCGCCTCAGCAATGACAGGTACCATGAAGGGCACTGAAGCTTTCTTT.

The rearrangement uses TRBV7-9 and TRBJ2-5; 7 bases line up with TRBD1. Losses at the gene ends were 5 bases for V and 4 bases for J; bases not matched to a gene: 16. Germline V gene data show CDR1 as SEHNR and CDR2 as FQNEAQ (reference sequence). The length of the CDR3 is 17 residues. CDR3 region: CASSPIRTGRNPETQYF. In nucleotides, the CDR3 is TGTGCCAGCAGCCCAATCCGGACAGGCAGAAATCCAGAGACCCAGTACTTC.

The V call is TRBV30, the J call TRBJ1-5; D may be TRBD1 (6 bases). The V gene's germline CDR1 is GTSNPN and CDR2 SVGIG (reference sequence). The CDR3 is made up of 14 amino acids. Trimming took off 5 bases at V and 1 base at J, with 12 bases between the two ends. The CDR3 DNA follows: TGTGCCTGGTCCTCGACAGGAAGCAATCAGCCCCAGCATTTT. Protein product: CAWSSTGSNQPQHF. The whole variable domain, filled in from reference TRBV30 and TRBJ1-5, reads SQTIHQWPATLVQPVGSPLSLECTVEGTSNPNLYWYRQAAGRGLQLLFYSVGIGQISSEVPQNLSASRPQDRQFILSSKKLLLSDSGFYLCAWSSTGSNQPQHFGDGTRLSIL.

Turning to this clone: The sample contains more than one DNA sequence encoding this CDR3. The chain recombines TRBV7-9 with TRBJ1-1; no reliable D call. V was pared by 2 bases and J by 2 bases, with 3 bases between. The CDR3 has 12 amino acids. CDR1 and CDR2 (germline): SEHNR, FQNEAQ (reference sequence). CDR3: CASSLINTEAFF. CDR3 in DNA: TGTGCCAGCAGCTTAATTAACACTGAAGCTTTCTTT.

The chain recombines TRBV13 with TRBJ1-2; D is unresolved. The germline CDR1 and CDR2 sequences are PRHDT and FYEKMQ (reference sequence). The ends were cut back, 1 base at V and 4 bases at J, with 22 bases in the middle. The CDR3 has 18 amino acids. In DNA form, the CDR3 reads TGTGCCAGCAGCTTAGTTGATCGGTTCCTTCAAAGGGCCTATGGCTACACCTTC. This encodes CASSLVDRFLQRAYGYTF.

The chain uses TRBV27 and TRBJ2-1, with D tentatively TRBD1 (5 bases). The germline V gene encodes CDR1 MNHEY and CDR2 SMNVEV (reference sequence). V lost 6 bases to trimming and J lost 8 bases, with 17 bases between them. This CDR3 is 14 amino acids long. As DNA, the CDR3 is TGTGCCAGCAGCTTAAGGGGCCTAGGCGATGAGCAGTTCTTC. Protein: CASSLRGLGDEQFF.

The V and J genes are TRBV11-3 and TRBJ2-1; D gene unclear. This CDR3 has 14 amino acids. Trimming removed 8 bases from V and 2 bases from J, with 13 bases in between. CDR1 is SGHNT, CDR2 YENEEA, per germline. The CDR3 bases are TGTGCCAGCGCAAGGGCGGCGGCCTACAATGAGCAGTTCTTC. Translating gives CASARAAAYNEQFF.

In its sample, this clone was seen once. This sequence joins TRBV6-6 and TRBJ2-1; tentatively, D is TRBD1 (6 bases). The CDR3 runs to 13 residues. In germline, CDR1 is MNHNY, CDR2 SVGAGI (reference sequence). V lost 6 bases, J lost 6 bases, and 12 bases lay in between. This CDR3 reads CASREGGSNEQFF. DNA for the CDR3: TGTGCCAGCAGAGAAGGGGGAAGCAATGAGCAGTTCTTC.

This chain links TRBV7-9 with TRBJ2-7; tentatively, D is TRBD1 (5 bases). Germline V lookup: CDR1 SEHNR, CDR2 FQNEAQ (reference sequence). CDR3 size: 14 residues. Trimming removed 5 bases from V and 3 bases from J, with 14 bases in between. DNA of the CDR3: TGTGCCAGCAGCCGAGACAGTACCTACTACGAGCAGTACTTC. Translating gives CASSRDSTYYEQYF. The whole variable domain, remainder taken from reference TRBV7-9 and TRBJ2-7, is DTGVSQNPRHKITKRGQNVTFRCDPISEHNRLYWYRQTLGQGPEFLTYFQNEAQLEKSRLLSDRFSAERPKGSFSTLEIQRTEQGDSAMYLCASSRDSTYYEQYFGPGTRLTVT.

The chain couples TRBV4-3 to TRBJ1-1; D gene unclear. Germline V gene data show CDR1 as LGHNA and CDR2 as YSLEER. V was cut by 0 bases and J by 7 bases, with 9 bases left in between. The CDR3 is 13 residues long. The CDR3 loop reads CASSQDAKGEAFF. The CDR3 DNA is TGCGCCAGCAGCCAAGATGCGAAAGGTGAAGCTTTCTTT.

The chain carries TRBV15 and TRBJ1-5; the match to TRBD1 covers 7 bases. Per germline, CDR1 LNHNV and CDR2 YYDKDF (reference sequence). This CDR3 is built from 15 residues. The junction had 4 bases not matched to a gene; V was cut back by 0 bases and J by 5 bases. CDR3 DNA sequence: TGTGCCACCAGCAGAGAAGACAGGGTAGATCAGCCCCAGCATTTT. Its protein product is CATSREDRVDQPQHF.

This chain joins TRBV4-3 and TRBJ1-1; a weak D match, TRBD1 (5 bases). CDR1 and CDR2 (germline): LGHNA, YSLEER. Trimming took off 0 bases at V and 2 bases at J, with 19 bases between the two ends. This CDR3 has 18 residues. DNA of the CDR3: TGCGCCAGCAGCCAAGATCTCAGGGAGGGATTCTTCAACACTGAAGCTTTCTTT. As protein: CASSQDLREGFFNTEAFF.

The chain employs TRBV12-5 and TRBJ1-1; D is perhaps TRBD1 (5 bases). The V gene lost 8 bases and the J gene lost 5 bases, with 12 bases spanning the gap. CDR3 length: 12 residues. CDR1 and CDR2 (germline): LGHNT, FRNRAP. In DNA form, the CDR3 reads TGTGCTAGTTCTCCCGGGGGAACTGAAGCTTTCTTT. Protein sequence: CASSPGGTEAFF. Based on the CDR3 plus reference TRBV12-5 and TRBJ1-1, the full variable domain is DARVTQTPRHKVTEMGQEVTMRCQPILGHNTVFWYRQTMMQGLELLAYFRNRAPLDDSGMPKDRFSAEMPDATLATLKIQPSEPRDSAVYFCASSPGGTEAFFGQGTRLTVV.